This T cell receptor (beta chain) was obtained from a study of T cell changes during pregnancy in multiple sclerosis. Sequencing was performed with immunoSEQ multiplex PCR; in TCRdb, only in-frame clones are kept and a portion is missing. The sample lists some 60,000 clones; about nine tenths were seen once. The CDR3 has 17 residues. The germline gives CDR1 SGHVS, CDR2 FQNEAQ. V lost 4 bases, J lost 1 base, and 4 bases stayed unmatched. Comments on this clone: The sample carries other DNA sequences with the same CDR3.

The TCR was taken from a female donor with multiple sclerosis, enrolled in a pregnancy study. Sequenced here: CD4+ T cells from peripheral blood mononuclear cells, sampled in the first trimester of pregnancy. The chain links TRBV7-8 to TRBJ2-5; TRBD2 matches at 15 bases. CDR3 nucleotides: TGTGCCAGCAGCTCCCCGGGACTAGCGGGGGGCCAAGAGACCCAGTACTTC. Its protein is CASSSPGLAGGQETQYF.